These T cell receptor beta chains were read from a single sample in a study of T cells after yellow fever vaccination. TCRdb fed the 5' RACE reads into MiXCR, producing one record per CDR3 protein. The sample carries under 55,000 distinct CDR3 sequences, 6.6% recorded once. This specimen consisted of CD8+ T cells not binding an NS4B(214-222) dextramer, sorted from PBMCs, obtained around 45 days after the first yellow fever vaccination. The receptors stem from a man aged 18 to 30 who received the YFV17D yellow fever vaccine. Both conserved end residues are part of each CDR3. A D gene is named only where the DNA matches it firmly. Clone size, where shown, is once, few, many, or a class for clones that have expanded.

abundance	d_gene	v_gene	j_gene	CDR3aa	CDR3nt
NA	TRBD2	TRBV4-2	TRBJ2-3	CASSQETAWLAGVADTQYF	TGTGCCAGCAGCCAAGAGACGGCTTGGCTAGCGGGGGTTGCAGATACGCAGTATTTT
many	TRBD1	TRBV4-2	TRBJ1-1	CASSPGQGAVDTEAFF	TGTGCCAGCAGCCCTGGACAGGGGGCGGTGGACACTGAAGCTTTCTTT
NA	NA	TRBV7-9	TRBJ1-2	CASSLGSIYGYTF	TGTGCCAGCAGCTTAGGATCTATCTATGGCTACACCTTC
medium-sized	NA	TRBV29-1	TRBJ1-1	CSVEIGMENTEAFF	TGCAGCGTTGAGATAGGGATGGAGAACACTGAAGCTTTCTTT
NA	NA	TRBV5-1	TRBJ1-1	CASSLFDGGNTEAFF	TGCGCCAGCAGCTTGTTTGACGGGGGGAACACTGAAGCTTTCTTT
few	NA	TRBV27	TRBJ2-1	CASSSLGGGLDEQFF	TGTGCCAGCTCTTCCTTAGGGGGGGGGCTCGATGAGCAGTTCTTC
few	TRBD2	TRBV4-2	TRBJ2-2	CASGGGPGVNTGELFF	TGTGCCAGCGGGGGGGGTCCGGGGGTGAACACCGGGGAGCTGTTTTTT
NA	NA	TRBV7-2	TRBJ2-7	CASSPTDSTYEQYF	TGTGCCAGCAGCCCGACCGACTCTACCTACGAGCAGTACTTC
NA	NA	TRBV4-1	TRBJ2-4	CASGQGAKNIQYF	TGCGCCAGTGGGCAAGGGGCCAAAAACATTCAGTACTTC
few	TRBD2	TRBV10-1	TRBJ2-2	CASRLSGGAVGELFF	TGCGCCAGCAGACTTAGCGGGGGGGCGGTCGGGGAGCTGTTTTTT
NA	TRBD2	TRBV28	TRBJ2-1	CASSLTTSGYSYNEQFF	TGTGCCAGCAGCCTGACGACTAGCGGGTATTCCTACAATGAGCAGTTCTTC
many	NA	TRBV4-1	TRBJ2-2	CASSQGVATGGYTGELFF	TGCGCCAGCAGCCAAGGCGTGGCTACAGGTGGTTACACCGGGGAGCTGTTTTTT
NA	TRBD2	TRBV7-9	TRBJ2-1	CASRRGGDIDEQFF	TGTGCCAGCCGCCGGGGGGGCGATATAGATGAGCAGTTCTTC
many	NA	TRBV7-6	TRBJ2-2	CASSSAWGAGELFF	TGTGCCAGCAGCTCCGCCTGGGGGGCCGGGGAGCTGTTTTTT
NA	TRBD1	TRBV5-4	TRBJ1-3	CASSPGTGGNTIYF	TGTGCCAGCAGCCCAGGGACAGGAGGAAACACCATATATTTT
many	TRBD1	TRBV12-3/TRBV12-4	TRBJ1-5	CASSTGAWNQPQHF	TGTGCCAGCAGTACAGGGGCCTGGAATCAGCCCCAGCATTTT
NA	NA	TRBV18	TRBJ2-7	CASSPFTGSVYEQYF	TGTGCCAGCTCACCATTTACAGGGAGTGTCTACGAGCAGTACTTC
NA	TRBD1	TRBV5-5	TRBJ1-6	CASSLGTGFSPLHF	TGTGCCAGCAGCCTCGGGACAGGTTTTTCACCCCTCCACTTT
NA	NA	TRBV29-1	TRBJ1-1	CSVSNAWTNAEAFF	TGCAGCGTTTCGAACGCCTGGACTAACGCTGAAGCTTTCTTT
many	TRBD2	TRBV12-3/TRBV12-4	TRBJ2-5	CASSRLAGNQETQYF	TGTGCCAGCAGTCGACTAGCGGGGAACCAAGAGACCCAGTACTTC
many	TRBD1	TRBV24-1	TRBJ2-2	CATRDRGYGELFF	TGTGCCACCCGGGACAGGGGCTACGGGGAGCTGTTTTTT
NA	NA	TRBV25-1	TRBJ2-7	CASSVSRDVEYF	TGTGCCAGCAGTGTGTCAAGGGACGTCGAGTACTTC
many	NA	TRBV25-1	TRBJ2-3	CASSEEDKHLATDTQYF	TGTGCCAGCAGTGAGGAGGATAAGCATTTAGCGACAGATACGCAGTATTTT
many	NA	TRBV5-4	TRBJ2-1	CASRYRGRGTNEQFF	TGTGCCAGCCGATACAGGGGGAGGGGGACCAATGAGCAGTTCTTC
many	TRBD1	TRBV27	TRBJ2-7	CASSRIATGNLTYEQYF	TGTGCCAGCAGCCGAATAGCGACAGGGAACCTTACCTACGAGCAGTACTTC
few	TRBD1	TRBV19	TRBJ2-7	CASSILGTGEQYF	TGTGCCAGTAGTATTTTGGGGACAGGGGAGCAGTACTTC